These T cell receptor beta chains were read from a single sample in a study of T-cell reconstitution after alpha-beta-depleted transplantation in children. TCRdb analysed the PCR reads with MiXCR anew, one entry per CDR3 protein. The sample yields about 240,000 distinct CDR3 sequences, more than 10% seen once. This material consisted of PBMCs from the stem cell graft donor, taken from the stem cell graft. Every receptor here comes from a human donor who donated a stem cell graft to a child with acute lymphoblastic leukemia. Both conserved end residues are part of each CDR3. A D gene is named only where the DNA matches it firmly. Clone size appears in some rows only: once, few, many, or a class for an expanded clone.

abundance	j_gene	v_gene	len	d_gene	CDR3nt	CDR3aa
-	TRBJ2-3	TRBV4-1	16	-	TGCGCCAGCAGCCAAGATTTAGGGGCTAGCACAGATACGCAGTATTTT	CASSQDLGASTDTQYF
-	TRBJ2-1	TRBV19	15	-	TGTGCCAGTAGTACTAGCCCCGTCTCCTACAATGAGCAGTTCTTC	CASSTSPVSYNEQFF
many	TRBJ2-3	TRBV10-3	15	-	TGTGCCATCAGACCAATTGGTAATAGCACAGATACGCAGTATTTT	CAIRPIGNSTDTQYF
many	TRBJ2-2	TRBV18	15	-	TGTGCCAGCTCACCACCGTTTGATAGGACCGGGGAGCTGTTTTTT	CASSPPFDRTGELFF
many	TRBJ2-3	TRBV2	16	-	TGTGCCAGCAGTGAACGTGGGGAGATATTCGCAGATACGCAGTATTTT	CASSERGEIFADTQYF
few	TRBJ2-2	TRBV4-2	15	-	TGTGCCAGCAGCCAAGTCGGTCGCGGGGCCGGGGAGCTGTTTTTT	CASSQVGRGAGELFF
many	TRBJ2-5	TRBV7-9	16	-	TGTGCCAGCAGCTTAGCGTCGTCGCTCCATGAAGAGACCCAGTACTTC	CASSLASSLHEETQYF
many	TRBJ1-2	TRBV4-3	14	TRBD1	TGCGCCAGCAGCCACGGACAGGGAGGCTATGGCTACACCTTC	CASSHGQGGYGYTF
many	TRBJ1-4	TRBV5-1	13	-	TGCGCCAGCAGCTTGACAAGACATGAAAAACTGTTTTTT	CASSLTRHEKLFF
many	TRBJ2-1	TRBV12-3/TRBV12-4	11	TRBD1	TGTGCCAGCACCTTGGACAGGGGGCAGTTCTTC	CASTLDRGQFF
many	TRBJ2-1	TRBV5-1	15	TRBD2	TGCGCCAGCAGCTTGAGCGGGGGGAGTGACAATGAGCAGTTCTTC	CASSLSGGSDNEQFF
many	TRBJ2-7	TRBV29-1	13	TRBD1	TGCAGCGTATTGACAGGGGGCGACTACGAGCAGTACTTC	CSVLTGGDYEQYF
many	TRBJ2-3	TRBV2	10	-	TGTGCCAGCAGGGGAGATACGCAGTATTTT	CASRGDTQYF
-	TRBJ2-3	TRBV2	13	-	TGTGCCAGCAGTGACACCCACACAGATACGCAGTATTTT	CASSDTHTDTQYF
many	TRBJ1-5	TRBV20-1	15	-	TGCAGTGCTAGAGATTGGGGGCACTACAATCAGCCCCAGCATTTT	CSARDWGHYNQPQHF
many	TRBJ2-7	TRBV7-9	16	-	TGTGCCAGCAGCTTAGGGTTCGTGGACACCGGGTCCGAGCAGTACTTC	CASSLGFVDTGSEQYF
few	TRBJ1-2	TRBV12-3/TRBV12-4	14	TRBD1	TGTGCCACCCTAAGAATCCCGGGGACAGGCGGCTACACCTTC	CATLRIPGTGGYTF
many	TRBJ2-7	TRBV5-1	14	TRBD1	TGCGCCAGCAGCTTGCGTCAGGGGGCGTACGAGCAGTACTTC	CASSLRQGAYEQYF
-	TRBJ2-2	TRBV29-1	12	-	TGCAGCGTTAATGGCGCGCTCGGGGAGCTGTTTTTT	CSVNGALGELFF
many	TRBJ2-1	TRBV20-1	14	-	TGCAGTCAGGTGTTGGGCTCCTCCTACAATGAGCAGTTCTTC	CSQVLGSSYNEQFF
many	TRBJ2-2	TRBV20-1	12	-	TGCAGTCTCACCATTGACACCGGGGAGCTGTTTTTT	CSLTIDTGELFF
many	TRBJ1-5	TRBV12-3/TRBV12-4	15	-	TGTGCCAGCAGTTTAGTCGTGACAGACAATCAGCCCCAGCATTTT	CASSLVVTDNQPQHF
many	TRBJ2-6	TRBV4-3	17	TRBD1	TGCGCCAGCAGCCATCAAGGACAGGGTGATGGGGCCAACGTCCTGACTTTC	CASSHQGQGDGANVLTF
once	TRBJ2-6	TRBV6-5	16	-	TGTGCCAGCAGTTTCCCATCGGGCTCTGGGGCCAACGTCCTGACTTTC	CASSFPSGSGANVLTF
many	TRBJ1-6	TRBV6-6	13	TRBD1	TGTGCCAGCAGAAACAGGGGAGGGTCACCCCTCCACTTT	CASRNRGGSPLHF
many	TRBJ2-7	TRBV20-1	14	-	TGCAGTGCTGGGGACTCCGAACACTCCTACGAGCAGTACTTC	CSAGDSEHSYEQYF
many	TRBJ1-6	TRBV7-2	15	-	TGTGCCAGCAGCTTAGTTGGAGGGGTGGCTTCACCCCTCCACTTT	CASSLVGGVASPLHF
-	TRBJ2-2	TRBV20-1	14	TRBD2	TGCAGTGCTGCCCGGGAGGGGAACACCGGGGAGCTGTTTTTT	CSAAREGNTGELFF
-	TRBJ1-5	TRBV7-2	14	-	TGTGCCAGCAGCTTAGATGGCCTAAGTCAGCCCCAGCATTTT	CASSLDGLSQPQHF
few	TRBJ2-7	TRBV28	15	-	TGTGCCAGCAGCCCTCTTGAGGGGGTGCGGGGCGAGCAGTACTTC	CASSPLEGVRGEQYF
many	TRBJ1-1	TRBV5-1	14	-	TGCGCCAGCAGCTCGCCTCTGGGTAGCACTGAAGCTTTCTTT	CASSSPLGSTEAFF
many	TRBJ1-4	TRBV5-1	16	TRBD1	TGCGCCAGCAGCGAAACGGACAGGGTAGGAAGTGAAAAACTGTTTTTT	CASSETDRVGSEKLFF
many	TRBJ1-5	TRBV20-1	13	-	TGCAGTGCTAGAGAGGGGGCAGATCAGCCCCAGCATTTT	CSAREGADQPQHF
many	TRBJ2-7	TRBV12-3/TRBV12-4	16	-	TGTGCCAGCAGTTTAGCGGGGGGCGCTAAGGCCTACGAGCAGTACTTC	CASSLAGGAKAYEQYF
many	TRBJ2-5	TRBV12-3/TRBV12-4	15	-	TGTGCCAGCAGTTTCTCCGGGGGCCCCCAAGAGACCCAGTACTTC	CASSFSGGPQETQYF